A single sample is the source of the 4 T cell receptor beta chains below, sequenced in a study of blood T cell repertoires in COVID-19. Sequencing was performed with immunoSEQ multiplex PCR; in TCRdb, only in-frame clones are kept and a portion is missing. Of 290,000 or so clones in the sample, approximately 85% were seen once. What was sequenced was peripheral blood. Receptors originate from a man aged 45-65 years with active or convalescent COVID-19.

This sequence joins TRBV1 and TRBJ2-7; TRBD1 reflects the table's D call only, with no check against the DNA. TRBV1 is reported as a pseudogene. The CDR3 covers 19 residues. The CDR3 region is CTSSQDPDCGTGPSYEQYF. DNA for the CDR3: TGCACCAGCAGCCAAGATCCAGACTGCGGGACAGGGCCCTCCTACGAGCAGTACTTC.

The CDR3 nucleotides are TGTGCCAGCTCAGATTCTCCTTCCTACGAGCAGTACTTC. Encoded protein: CASSDSPSYEQYF. The chain couples TRBV2 to TRBJ2-7; D gene uncertain. The germline CDR1 and CDR2 sequences are SNHLY and FYNNEI. The CDR3 is 13 amino acids. V was pared by 8 bases and J by 1 base, with 12 bases between.

V gene TRBV7-2 combines with J gene TRBJ1-4; D is unresolved. CDR1 is SGHTA, CDR2 FQGNSA, per germline. Trimming removed 3 bases from V and 0 bases from J, with 5 bases in between. CDR3 length equals 14 residues. The CDR3 DNA follows: TGTGCCAGCAGCTTTCTCTCAACTAATGAAAAACTGTTTTTT. This codes for CASSFLSTNEKLFF.

The chain links TRBV18 to TRBJ1-6; 10 bases are a match to TRBD1. The CDR3 totals 16 residues. V was clipped by 3 bases and J by 10 bases; unmatched bases: 9. CDR1 is KGHSH and CDR2 is LQKENI in the germline V gene. CDR3 protein: CASSPTTGGNRSPLHF. The CDR3 DNA reads TGTGCCAGCTCACCGACGACAGGGGGCAATCGGTCACCCCTCCACTTT.